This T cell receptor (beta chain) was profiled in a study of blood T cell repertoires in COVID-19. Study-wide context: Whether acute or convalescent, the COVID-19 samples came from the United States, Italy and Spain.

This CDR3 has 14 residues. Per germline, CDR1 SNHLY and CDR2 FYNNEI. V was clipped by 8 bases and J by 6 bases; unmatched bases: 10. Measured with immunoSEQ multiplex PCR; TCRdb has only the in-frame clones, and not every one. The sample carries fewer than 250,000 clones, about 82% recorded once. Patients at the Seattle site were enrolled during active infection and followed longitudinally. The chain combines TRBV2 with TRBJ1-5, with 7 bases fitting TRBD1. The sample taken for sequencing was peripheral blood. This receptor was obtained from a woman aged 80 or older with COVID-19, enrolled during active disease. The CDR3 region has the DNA TGTGCCAGCTCCTCATCAGGGGGGAGTCAGCCCCAGCATTTT. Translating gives CASSSSGGSQPQHF.